This TCR beta chain emerged from a study of blood T cells in healthy people across ages. Study context: About one barcoded beta molecule was captured per two T cells (by template switching).

Whole-study findings and limits: Compared with aged donors, long-lived donors showed fewer expanded clones, suggesting selection. Across samples, TCR beta diversity tracked strongly with naive T cell percentage.

A note on this clonotype: The target antigen is unknown.

Primers used in a second PCR of roughly 6 to 11 cycles were a sample-barcoded 5' primer and a J-beta primer mix. TCRdb recomputed calls from the 5' RACE reads with MiXCR, one row per CDR3 protein. The data contain around 690,000 distinct CDR3 sequences, 58% of them singletons. The CDR3 extends over 16 amino acids. The trim removed 5 bases at V and 0 bases at J, leaving 8 bases unmatched. The germline gives CDR1 DFQATT, CDR2 SNEGSKA (reference sequence). The receptor was isolated from a man aged 55 to 70 in good health. Specimen: blood. This chain connects TRBV20-1 to TRBJ2-3, with 10 bases aligning to TRBD2. The CDR3 sequence is CSAPSTSGASTDTQYF. CDR3 bases: TGCAGTGCTCCATCTACTAGCGGGGCTAGCACAGATACGCAGTATTTT.